This paragraph covers one TCR beta chain sequence. The antigen is undetermined. The data were taken from a study of shared clonotypes between healthy human individuals. General study results and limits: Sampling used blood alone; tissue repertoires probably differ.

Sequencing was performed with immunoSEQ multiplex PCR; in TCRdb, only in-frame clones are kept and a portion is missing. The data hold 110,000 or so clones, with around 68% observed a single time. Sequencing was done on a sample of memory CD8+ T cells sorted from blood. Subset of the sample: CD45RO+ cells pooled with CCR7-negative TemRA cells. This sequence was found in a young woman in good health.

The CDR3 sequence: CASSGGLLNTEAFF. The CDR3 nucleotides read TGTGCCAGCAGCGGAGGACTCCTGAACACTGAAGCTTTCTTT. This sequence joins TRBV13 and TRBJ1-1; D is ambiguous. The germline CDR1 and CDR2 sequences are PRHDT and FYEKMQ (reference sequence). CDR3 size: 14 residues. V was cut by 5 bases and J by 0 bases, with 10 bases left in between.